A selection of T cell receptor beta chains follows, all from one sample in a study of cytomegalovirus exposure and HLA in healthy donors. Sequencing used immunoSEQ multiplex PCR; TCRdb keeps in-frame clones, though not all of them. This sample has 85,000 to 130,000 clones; roughly 84% occur once, and the top ten carry 1.2%. Sequencing was carried out using PBMCs. The receptor set was obtained from a young woman in good health and CMV-seronegative. The CDR3 runs from the conserved cysteine through the conserved F or W. Each record gives: clone size, D gene, J gene, V gene, CDR3 DNA, CDR3 protein. D genes are given only for firm matches. Clone size is shown for a subset of rows, as once, few, many or a class of expanded clone.

once | . | TRBJ2-1 | TRBV7-2 | TGTGCCAGCAGCTTATCGCTGGGAGGCGCCTACAATGAGCAGTTCTTC | CASSLSLGGAYNEQFF
. | . | TRBJ2-6 | TRBV18 | TGTGCCAGCGCCGGGGGGCTAGCCACCTCTGGGGCCAACGTCCTGACTTTC | CASAGGLATSGANVLTF
. | . | TRBJ2-5 | TRBV28 | TGTGCCAGCAGTTTGGACAGAACCAGAGAGACCCAGTACTTC | CASSLDRTRETQYF
. | . | TRBJ2-3 | TRBV7-9 | TGTGCCAGCAGCACCGAAAGGAGGGCAGATACGCAGTATTTT | CASSTERRADTQYF
. | TRBD2 | TRBJ2-5 | TRBV6-5 | TGTGCCAGCAGTTACTCTGCGGGGGGCCGAGAGACCCAGTACTTC | CASSYSAGGRETQYF
. | TRBD1 | TRBJ2-3 | TRBV2 | TGTGCCAGCAGTGAATTCAGGGGGCTCGCAGATACGCAGTATTTT | CASSEFRGLADTQYF
. | TRBD1 | TRBJ2-3 | TRBV19 | TGTGCCAGTGGGACAGGGAAGGATACGCAGTATTTT | CASGTGKDTQYF
. | TRBD1 | TRBJ2-1 | TRBV10-2 | TGCGCCAGCGGGTATGAGGACAGGGGTTTGGGGGCCAACAATGAGCAGTTCTTC | CASGYEDRGLGANNEQFF
. | . | TRBJ1-1 | TRBV2 | TGTGCCAGCACGGATCCACGGGGTGTGAACACTGAAGCTTTCTTT | CASTDPRGVNTEAFF
. | TRBD1 | TRBJ1-2 | TRBV6-1 | TGTGCCAGCAGTGAAGCGCGCAGGGGGCGAGGCTACACCTTC | CASSEARRGRGYTF
. | . | TRBJ1-2 | TRBV5-6 | TGTGCCAGCAGCTTGGACAGCCGGAGGGTTGCCACCTTC | CASSLDSRRVATF
. | TRBD2 | TRBJ2-1 | TRBV4-3 | TGCGCCAGCAGCCCTGAGCTAGCGGGGTACAATGAGCAGTTCTTC | CASSPELAGYNEQFF
. | TRBD1 | TRBJ2-7 | TRBV9 | TGTGCCAGCAGCGAGGGGACAGGTTGGGGCTACGAGCAGTACTTC | CASSEGTGWGYEQYF
. | TRBD1 | TRBJ1-4 | TRBV28 | TGTGCCAGCAGCGAACTGGGGGACAGATTTGCAACTAATGAAAAACTGTTTTTT | CASSELGDRFATNEKLFF
. | TRBD1 | TRBJ1-2 | TRBV19 | TGTGCCAGTAGGGCAGGGGGCAGCTATGGCTACACCTTC | CASRAGGSYGYTF
. | TRBD1 | TRBJ1-4 | TRBV18 | TGTGCCAGCTCACCACCTACCCAGGGGGCAACTAATGAAAAACTGTTTTTT | CASSPPTQGATNEKLFF
. | TRBD2 | TRBJ2-5 | TRBV23-1 | TGCGCCAGCAGTCCGGCTAGCGGGAGAGGGTCCCAGTACTTC | CASSPASGRGSQYF
. | TRBD2 | TRBJ2-7 | TRBV6-5 | TGTGCCAGCAGTTCCGACAGACTAGCGGGTTCCTACGAGCAGTACTTC | CASSSDRLAGSYEQYF
. | TRBD1 | TRBJ2-3 | TRBV6-6 | TGTGCCAGCAGTTACTCCGGGACAGACTTCACAGATACGCAGTATTTT | CASSYSGTDFTDTQYF
. | TRBD1 | TRBJ2-7 | TRBV29-1 | TGCAGCGTCGCCGGGACAGGGCTATCCTACGAGCAGTACTTC | CSVAGTGLSYEQYF
. | TRBD1 | TRBJ2-7 | TRBV9 | TGTGCCAGCTCAGGCTCGGGACAGGGTATTGCCTACGAGCAGTACTTC | CASSGSGQGIAYEQYF